This TCR beta chain was recorded in a study of cytomegalovirus exposure and HLA in healthy donors. This PCR relied on a set of 60 Vbeta primers and 13 Jbeta primers. Clones were read by immunoSEQ multiplex PCR, and TCRdb kept only the in-frame ones, dropping some. The sample includes 150,000 to 200,000 clones, 81% of them seen just once. The CDR3 covers 14 residues. Germline values: CDR1 SGHDN, CDR2 FVKESK. On this clone: What it recognizes is unknown.

Notes on the study in general: The availability of immune exposure information extended only to CMV serostatus. Across all donors, roughly uniform sequencing depth was an assumption of the presence/absence analyses.

Sequences were obtained from PBMCs. J is TRBJ2-5 and V is TRBV14, with a tentative D call TRBD1 (6 bases). The DNA end is a closer match to TRBJ2-7, so the J assignment may be wrong. This clonotype was obtained from a woman in her twenties or thirties in good health and CMV-seronegative. The CDR3 DNA reads as TGTGCCAGCGGGAAAACGGACAGACCCTACGAGCAGTACTTC. It specifies CASGKTDRPYEQYF.